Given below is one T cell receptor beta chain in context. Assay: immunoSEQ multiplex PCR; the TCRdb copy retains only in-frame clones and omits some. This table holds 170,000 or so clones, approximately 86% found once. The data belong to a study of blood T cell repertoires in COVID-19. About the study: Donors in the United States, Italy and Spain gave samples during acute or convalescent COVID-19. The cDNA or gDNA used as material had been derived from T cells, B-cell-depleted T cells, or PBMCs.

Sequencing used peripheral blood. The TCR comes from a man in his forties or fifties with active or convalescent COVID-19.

The CDR3: CASSHSDRDGNEQFF. The CDR3 region has the DNA TGTGCCAGCAGCCACTCGGACAGGGATGGCAATGAGCAGTTCTTC. The chain links TRBV7-3 to TRBJ2-1; 8 bases are a match to TRBD1. The germline V gene has CDR1 SGHTA and CDR2 FQGTGA. The length of the CDR3 is 15 residues. The ends lost 5 bases at V and 6 bases at J; junction bases unmatched: 9.